This is a list of T cell receptor beta chains from one sample in a study of CD8+ T cells in alopecia areata. Clones were read by immunoSEQ multiplex PCR, and TCRdb kept only the in-frame ones, dropping some. The sample consists of more than 90,000 clones, about 54% of them appearing once. The sequenced sample was CD8+ T cells sorted from blood, obtained at week 4, from a patient treated with tofacitinib. The receptors come from a human donor with alopecia areata. Both conserved end residues are part of each CDR3.

v_call	cdr3_length	j_call	cdr3_aa
TRBV29-1	14	TRBJ2-1	CSSEPGRTYNEQFF
TRBV30	11	TRBJ2-1	CAWSVGNEQFF
TRBV19	15	TRBJ2-7	CASSIGWTGIYEQYF
TRBV27	15	TRBJ2-7	CASTSTSGLSYEQYF
TRBV30	12	TRBJ1-1	CAWSDITPEAFF
TRBV4-1	14	TRBJ2-7	CASSLDRSTAEQYF
TRBV30	11	TRBJ2-1	CAWSVGREQFF
TRBV29-1	13	TRBJ1-1	CSGEPGMNTEAFF
TRBV10-3	15	TRBJ2-5	CAISESRGLQETQYF
TRBV7-9	15	TRBJ2-7	CASSQTGTHSYEQYF
TRBV30	14	TRBJ1-1	CAWSVQPMNTEAFF
TRBV4-3	16	TRBJ2-7	CASSQDMGGLTAEQYF
TRBV11-2	15	TRBJ2-1	CASSFMDGTYNEQFF
TRBV29-1	13	TRBJ2-2	CSVETANTGELFF
TRBV29-1	16	TRBJ2-3	CSVVAGLGKSLFTQYF
TRBV7-8	11	TRBJ2-4	CASSLENIQYF
TRBV30	12	TRBJ2-2	CAWRGNTGELFF
TRBV9	13	TRBJ2-7	CASSVASGQGLSF
TRBV28	12	TRBJ1-1	CATSLGRTEAFF
TRBV30	13	TRBJ1-5	CAWSVFRDQPQHF
TRBV30	14	TRBJ2-5	CAWSPSAAWETQYF
TRBV15	13	TRBJ1-5	CVTSHERNQPQHF
TRBV29-1	11	TRBJ2-7	CSVDAENEQYF
TRBV7-8	11	TRBJ2-1	CAGASGDEQFF
TRBV30	10	TRBJ2-1	CAWSGTEQFF
TRBV29-1	11	TRBJ2-7	CSGGTPLEQYF
TRBV30	8	TRBJ1-1	CAWDGGAF
TRBV14	16	TRBJ2-1	CASSPLPERGNNEQFF
TRBV2	16	TRBJ2-1	CASIGLAGGLNNEQFF
TRBV30	14	TRBJ2-7	CAWSVTGYSYEQYF
TRBV7-9	14	TRBJ1-2	CASSFQGADYGYTF
TRBV21-1	17	TRBJ1-6	CASSRAAERATNSPLHF
TRBV7-8	11	TRBJ1-1	CATLIGNEAFF
TRBV30	12	TRBJ2-5	CAWYRGQETQYF
TRBV30	15	TRBJ2-7	CAWSLLDVSPYEQYF
TRBV27	13	TRBJ2-5	CASSLRDGETQYF
TRBV15	14	TRBJ1-2	CATSTLGQGSGYTF
TRBV7-9	15	TRBJ2-5	CASSFSGRGGETQYF
TRBV9	15	TRBJ2-2	CASSPGLQRTGELFF
TRBV29-1	13	TRBJ2-1	CSVEVYEGNEQFF
TRBV29-1	16	TRBJ2-1	CSVEDPGGQGANEQFF
TRBV25-1	13	TRBJ2-7	CASSAGTGANRYF
TRBV30	14	TRBJ1-6	CAWSRGLGGSPLHF
TRBV6-5	13	TRBJ1-2	CATRMGRFDGYTF
TRBV29-1	10	TRBJ1-2	CSVRDGGYTF
TRBV6-1	9	TRBJ1-1	CASGPHAFF
TRBV29-1	14	TRBJ1-1	CSVEDETANTEAFF
TRBV7-9	15	TRBJ1-2	CASSFPGPGNYGYTF
TRBV25-1	16	TRBJ2-5	CASSPGPDRGWETQYF
TRBV30	12	TRBJ2-6	CAWTSGANVLTF
TRBV18	17	TRBJ2-5	CASSPSITGYYQETQYF
TRBV11-2	13	TRBJ1-2	CASSLSGGYGYTF
TRBV30	11	TRBJ1-1	CAWSVGTEAFF
TRBV6-6	14	TRBJ1-6	CASVALPYNSPLHF
TRBV20-1	11	TRBJ1-2	CSANLNYGYTF
TRBV7-8	14	TRBJ1-5	CASSLHWTDQPQHF
TRBV30	13	TRBJ1-2	CAWSVGVEDGYTF
TRBV11-2	18	TRBJ2-3	CASSLGGGTGTYTDTQYF
TRBV5-1	13	TRBJ1-2	CASSPGDDYGYTF
TRBV29-1	13	TRBJ1-2	CSVAPQENYGYTF